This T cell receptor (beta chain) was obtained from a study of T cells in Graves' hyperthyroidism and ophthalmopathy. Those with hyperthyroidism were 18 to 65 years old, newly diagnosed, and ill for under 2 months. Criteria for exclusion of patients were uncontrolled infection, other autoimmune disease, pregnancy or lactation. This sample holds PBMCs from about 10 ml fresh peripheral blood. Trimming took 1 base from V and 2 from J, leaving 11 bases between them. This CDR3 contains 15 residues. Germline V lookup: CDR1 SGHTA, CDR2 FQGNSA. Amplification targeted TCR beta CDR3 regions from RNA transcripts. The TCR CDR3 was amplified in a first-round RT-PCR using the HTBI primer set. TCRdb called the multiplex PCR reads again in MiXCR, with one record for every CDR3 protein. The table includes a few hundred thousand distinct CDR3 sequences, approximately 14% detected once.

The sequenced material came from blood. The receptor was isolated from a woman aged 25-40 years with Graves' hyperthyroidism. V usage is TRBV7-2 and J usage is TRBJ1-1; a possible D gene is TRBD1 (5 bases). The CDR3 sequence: CASSLEGQGNTEAFF. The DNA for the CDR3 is TGTGCCAGCAGCTTAGAGGGGCAGGGCAACACTGAAGCTTTCTTT.